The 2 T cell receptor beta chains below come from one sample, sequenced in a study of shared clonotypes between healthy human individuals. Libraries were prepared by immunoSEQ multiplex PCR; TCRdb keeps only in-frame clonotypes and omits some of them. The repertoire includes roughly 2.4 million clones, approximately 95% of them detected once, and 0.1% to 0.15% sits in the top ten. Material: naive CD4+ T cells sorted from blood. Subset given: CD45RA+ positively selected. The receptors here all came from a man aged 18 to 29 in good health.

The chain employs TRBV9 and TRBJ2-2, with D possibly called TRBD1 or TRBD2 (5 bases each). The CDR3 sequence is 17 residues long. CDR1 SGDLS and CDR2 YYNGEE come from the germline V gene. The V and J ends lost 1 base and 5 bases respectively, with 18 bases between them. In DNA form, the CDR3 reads TGTGCCAGCAGCGTATGGGACCGCCGCACATCGACCGGGGAGCTGTTTTTT. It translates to CASSVWDRRTSTGELFF.

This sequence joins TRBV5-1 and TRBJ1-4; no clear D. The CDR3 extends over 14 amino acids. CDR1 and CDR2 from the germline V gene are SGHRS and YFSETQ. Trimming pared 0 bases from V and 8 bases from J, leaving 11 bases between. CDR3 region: CASSLDTYGEKLFF. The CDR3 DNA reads TGCGCCAGCAGCTTGGACACCTACGGAGAAAAACTGTTTTTT.